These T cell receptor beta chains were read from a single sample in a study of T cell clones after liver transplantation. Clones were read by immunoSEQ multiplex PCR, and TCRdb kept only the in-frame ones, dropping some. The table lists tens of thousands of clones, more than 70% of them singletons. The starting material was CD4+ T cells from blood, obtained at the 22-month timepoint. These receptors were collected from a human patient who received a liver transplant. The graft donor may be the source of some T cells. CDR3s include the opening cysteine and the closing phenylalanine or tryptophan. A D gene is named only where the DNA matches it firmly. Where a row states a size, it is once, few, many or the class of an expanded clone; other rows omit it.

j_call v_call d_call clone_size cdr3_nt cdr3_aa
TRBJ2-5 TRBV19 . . TGTGCCAGTAGTAAATCGGGCGGACAGCGTCAAGAGACCCAGTACTTC CASSKSGGQRQETQYF
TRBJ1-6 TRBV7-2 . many TGTGCCAGCAATCTGGGAGGGGGGAATTCACCCCTCCACTTT CASNLGGGNSPLHF
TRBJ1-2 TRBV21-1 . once TGTGCCAGCGGCCTATACAGCAACTATGGCTACACCTTC CASGLYSNYGYTF
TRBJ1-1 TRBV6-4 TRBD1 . TGTGCCAGCAGTGACCTCACGACAGGGGCCCTTACTTCGCGCCTTATGAACACTGAAGCTTTCTTT CASSDLTTGALTSRLMNTEAFF
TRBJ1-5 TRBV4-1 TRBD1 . TGCGCCAGCAGCCCGCTGACCGGGACAGGGATCAATCAGCCCCAGCATTTT CASSPLTGTGINQPQHF
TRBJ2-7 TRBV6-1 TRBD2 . TGTGCCAGCCGAGACAGCGGGGGCTCCTACGAGCAGTACTTC CASRDSGGSYEQYF
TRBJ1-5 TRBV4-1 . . TGCGCCAGCAGCCAAGACACCGCGGGTTTCGCTGCCGATTATAGCAATCAGCCCCAGCATTTT CASSQDTAGFAADYSNQPQHF
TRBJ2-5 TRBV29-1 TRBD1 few TGCAGCGTGCGGCCCGGGACAGGGGAAGAGACCCAGTACTTC CSVRPGTGEETQYF
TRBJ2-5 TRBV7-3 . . TGTGCCAGCAGCCCACAGGAAGGGGGGACCCAGTACTTC CASSPQEGGTQYF
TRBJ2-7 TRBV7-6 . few TGTGCCAGCAGCTCCTACAGGGCGGGCTACGAGCAGTACTTC CASSSYRAGYEQYF
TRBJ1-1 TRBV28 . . TGTGCCAGCTCGGGCACTGAAGCTTTCTTT CASSGTEAFF
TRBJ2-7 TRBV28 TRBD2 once TGTGCAAGACTAGCCCCTTCCGCTGAGCAGTACTTC CARLAPSAEQYF
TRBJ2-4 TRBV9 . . TGTGCCAGCAGCGTAGAGGCAGGGGAAAAAAACATTCAGTACTTC CASSVEAGEKNIQYF
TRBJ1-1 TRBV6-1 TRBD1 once TGTGCCAGCAAGATGGACAGGGCGACGAACACTGAAGCTTTCTTT CASKMDRATNTEAFF
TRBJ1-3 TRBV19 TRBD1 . TGTGCCAGTAGGCCCAGGGGGCCAGGAAACACCATATATTTT CASRPRGPGNTIYF
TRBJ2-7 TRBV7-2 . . TGTGCCAGCAGATTAGCCCGGGACCCGGCCTACGAGCAGTACTTC CASRLARDPAYEQYF
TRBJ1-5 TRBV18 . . TGTGCCAGCTCACAGCGACAGGATAGCAATCAGCCCCAGCATTTT CASSQRQDSNQPQHF
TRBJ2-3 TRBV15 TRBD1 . TGTGCCACCAGCAGGGGACAGGGCACAGATACGCAGTATTTT CATSRGQGTDTQYF
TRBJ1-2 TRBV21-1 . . TGTGCCAGCAGCACCGAGCAATTTGGGTATGGCTACACCTTC CASSTEQFGYGYTF
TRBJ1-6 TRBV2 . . TGTGCCAGCAGAACAGAGTTGAATTCACCCCTCCACTTT CASRTELNSPLHF
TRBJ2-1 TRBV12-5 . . TGTGCTAGTGGTTTGGTACTAAGGGCAGGTCAATGGGATGAGCAGTTCTTC CASGLVLRAGQWDEQFF
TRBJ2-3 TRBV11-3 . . TGTGCCAGCAGCACGGACCTCACAGATACGCAGTATTTT CASSTDLTDTQYF
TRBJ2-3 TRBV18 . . TGTGCCAGCTCACCAGGCTCCAATCGGGGAGATACGCAGTATTTT CASSPGSNRGDTQYF
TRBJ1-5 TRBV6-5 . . TGTGCCAGCAGTTACGACGGCAGGGGTGGTCAGCCCCAGCATTTT CASSYDGRGGQPQHF
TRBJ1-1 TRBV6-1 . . TGTGCCAGCAGTGTGGTAGGGAACACTGAAGCTTTCTTT CASSVVGNTEAFF
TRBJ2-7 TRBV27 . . TGTGCCAGCAAGATAGCTTGGCAGGGGTCGTCCTACGAGCAGTACTTC CASKIAWQGSSYEQYF
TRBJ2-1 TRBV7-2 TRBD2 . TGTGCCAGCAGCCAATCTAGCGGGGGAGCCTACAATGAGCAGTTCTTC CASSQSSGGAYNEQFF
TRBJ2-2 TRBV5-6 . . TGTGCCAGCAGCTCAGAGGGGGGCGCTGCCGGGGAGCTGTTTTTT CASSSEGGAAGELFF
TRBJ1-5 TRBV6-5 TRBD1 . TGTGCCAGCAGGAGGGACAGGGATCAGCCCCAGCATTTT CASRRDRDQPQHF
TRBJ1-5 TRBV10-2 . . TGCGCCAGCGGGGCGGGCAATCAGCCCCAGCATTTT CASGAGNQPQHF
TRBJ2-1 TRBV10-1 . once TGCGCCAGCGGCGTCGCGGGGTCGTTTAATGAGCAGTTCTTC CASGVAGSFNEQFF
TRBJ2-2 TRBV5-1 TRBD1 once TGCGCCAGCAGCTTGCGGACAGGGGGAACCGGGGAGCTGTTTTTT CASSLRTGGTGELFF
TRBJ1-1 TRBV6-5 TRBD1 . TGTGCCAGCAGTTACGGACAGGGATTGAACACTGAAGCTTTCTTT CASSYGQGLNTEAFF
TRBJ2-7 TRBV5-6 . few TGTGCCAGCAGCTTGGTATCGGGGGCCGGCTACGAGCAGTACTTC CASSLVSGAGYEQYF
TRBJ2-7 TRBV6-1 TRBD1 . TGTGCCAGCAGTTCGGGACAGGGCTACGAGCAGTACTTC CASSSGQGYEQYF
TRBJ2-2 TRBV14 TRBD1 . TGTGCCAGCAGCCAAGATGACAGGGTACTCTTTAACACCGGGGAGCTGTTTTTT CASSQDDRVLFNTGELFF
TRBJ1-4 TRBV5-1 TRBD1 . TGCGCCAGCAGCCCAGTGACAGGGTCTAATGAAAAACTGTTTTTT CASSPVTGSNEKLFF
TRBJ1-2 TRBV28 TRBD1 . TGTGCCAGCACCCCGGGACAGTTCTATGGCTACACCTTC CASTPGQFYGYTF
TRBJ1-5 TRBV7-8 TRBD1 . TGTGCCAGCAGCTTAGTAGGGACAGGATTAAATCAGCCCCAGCATTTT CASSLVGTGLNQPQHF
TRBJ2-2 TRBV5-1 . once TGCGCCAGCAGCTCGATTTTGGGGGGGAACACCGGGGAGCTGTTTTTT CASSSILGGNTGELFF
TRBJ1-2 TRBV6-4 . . TGTGCCAGCCAAAGGCGGGACCCATATGGCTACACCTTC CASQRRDPYGYTF
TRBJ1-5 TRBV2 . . TGTGCCAGCTCGGGGGAGTGGGATCAGCCCCAGCATTTT CASSGEWDQPQHF
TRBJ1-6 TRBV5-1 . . TGCGCCAGCAGCTTGCGCCAGGGGTTTGAGAATTCACCCCTCCACTTT CASSLRQGFENSPLHF